Sequencing of this TCR beta chain was carried out in a study of cytomegalovirus exposure and HLA in healthy donors. Study-wide results and limits: V- and J-gene trimming in TCR beta was tied to a missense DCLRE1C variant by an analysis performed later.

Turning to this clone: The antigen remains unidentified.

Both 60 Vbeta primers and 13 Jbeta primers went into the PCR. The protocol was immunoSEQ multiplex PCR, while the TCRdb copy is restricted to in-frame clones and leaves out a portion. The table shows about 98,000 clones, with 60% to 80% occurring only once. The sequence came from a female donor in good health and CMV-seronegative. The specimen sequenced was PBMCs.

The CDR3 nucleotides are TGTGCCAGCAGTGAAGCTAGAGAGACCCAGTACTTC. Encoded protein: CASSEARETQYF. The chain is built from TRBV2 and TRBJ2-5; no definite D call. Germline V gene lookup returns CDR1 SNHLY and CDR2 FYNNEI. Between the trimmed V and J ends, which lost 0 bases and 4 bases, there was a span of 3 bases. The length of the CDR3 is 12 residues. The variable domain in full, completed from reference TRBV2 and TRBJ2-5, reads EPEVTQTPSHQVTQMGQEVILRCVPISNHLYFYWYRQILGQKVEFLVSFYNNEISEKSEIFDDQFSVERPDGSNFTLKIRSTKLEDSAMYFCASSEARETQYFGPGTRLLVL.